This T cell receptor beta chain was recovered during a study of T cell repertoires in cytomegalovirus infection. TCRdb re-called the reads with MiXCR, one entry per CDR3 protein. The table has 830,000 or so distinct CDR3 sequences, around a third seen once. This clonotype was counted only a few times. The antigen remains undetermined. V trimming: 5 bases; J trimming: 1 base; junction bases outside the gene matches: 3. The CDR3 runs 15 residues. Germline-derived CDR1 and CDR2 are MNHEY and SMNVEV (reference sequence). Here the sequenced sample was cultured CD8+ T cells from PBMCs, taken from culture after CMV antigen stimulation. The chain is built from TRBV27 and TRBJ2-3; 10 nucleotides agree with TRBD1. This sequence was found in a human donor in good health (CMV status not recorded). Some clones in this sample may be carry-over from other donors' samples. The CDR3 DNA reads TGTGCCAGCAGTACGACAGGGGGCCGCACAGATACGCAGTATTTT. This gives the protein CASSTTGGRTDTQYF.